The T cell receptor beta chain described here comes from a study of OX40 agonist ivuxolimab in advanced cancers. General notes on the study: The costimulatory receptor OX40 (CD134) was targeted by ivuxolimab, a fully human IgG2 agonistic monoclonal antibody. Intravenous ivuxolimab was administered to patients every 2 weeks at six dose levels: 0.01, 0.1, 0.3, 1.5, 3 and 10 mg/kg. Among the roughly 52 dose-escalation patients, around 20 had hepatocellular carcinoma, 15 or so melanoma, 9 renal cell carcinoma and 9 head and neck cancer. In the dose-escalation cohort, approximately 82% of patients were male, and the mean age was roughly 56 years with a range of roughly 20 to 80. Prior anti-PD-1, anti-PD-L1 or anti-CTLA-4 therapy was permitted, and about 40% of dose-escalation patients had received checkpoint inhibitors. Partial responses occurred in three dose-escalation patients, of whom one had hepatocellular carcinoma and two had cutaneous melanoma. Peripheral TCRbeta sequencing aimed to test whether ivuxolimab altered TCR sequence diversity and caused clonal T-cell expansion. The paper describes the monotherapy dose-escalation part (N of about 47 patients) of the phase I trial of ivuxolimab. Results the study describes overall, beyond this receptor: Low levels of normalized T-cell clonal expansion were also seen in some patients who did not respond. Partial responders in the 0.1-3.0 mg/kg groups had among the lowest normalized peripheral clonal expansion, especially among CD8+ T cells. The antigen specificity of the peripheral T cells that underwent clonal expansion was not determined. At doses of 0.1 to 3.0 mg/kg, clonal expansion of both CD4+ and CD8+ T cells in blood was seen between baseline and week 6. After ivuxolimab, CD8+ T cells had more expanded clones than CD4+ T cells on average.

Remarks on this clone: Its antigen is not yet known. There are no base qualities to consult, and no much larger clone falls within one base.

Patients with autoimmune disease history or receiving systemic immunosuppression were excluded from the trial. In every dose cohort, peripheral blood was drawn for TCR sequencing at baseline, cycle 4 day 1, and cycle 7 day 1. The samples were drawn from a first-in-human, open-label, multicenter phase I dose-escalation trial of ivuxolimab. The trial enrolled adults with locally advanced or metastatic head and neck squamous cell, hepatocellular, melanoma or renal cell carcinoma. Before TCR sequencing, CD4+ T cells and CD8+ T cells from peripheral blood were sorted into separate populations. Genomic DNA was extracted from sorted cells for sequencing of the TCRbeta CDR3 region. The immunoSEQ Assay was used for sequencing of TCRbeta CDR3 regions. The source is immuneACCESS, and TCRdb retained only in-frame sequences with V and J called. Part of the clones is not carried over; for the studies checked, unresolved V genes explain less than half of this, and the remainder is unexplained. The sample yields 98,000 or so clones; approximately 94% were counted once. More than 0.15% of the sample goes to the ten largest clones.

For CDR1 and CDR2, the germline V gene (reference sequence) lists SEHNR and FQNEAQ. V is reduced by 2 bases and J by 0 bases, leaving a spacing of 7 bases between them. Including cysteine and phenylalanine, the CDR3 has 15 amino acids. Left in the record is the CDR3 DNA by itself, 45 bases read in frame from the first base. The clonotype comes from an adult with an advanced solid tumor such as melanoma, head and neck, liver or kidney cancer. Sequencing used CD4+ or CD8+ T cells sorted from blood, obtained in a trial of the OX40 agonist ivuxolimab. The chain uses TRBV7-9 and TRBJ2-2, with the D gene call left open. The DNA reads TGTGCCAGCAGCTTAATACCGACGAACACCGGGGAGCTGTTTTTT. This is translated as CASSLIPTNTGELFF. Where the CDR3 stops, the reference TRBV7-9 and TRBJ2-2 genes take over; the full variable domain is DTGVSQNPRHKITKRGQNVTFRCDPISEHNRLYWYRQTLGQGPEFLTYFQNEAQLEKSRLLSDRFSAERPKGSFSTLEIQRTEQGDSAMYLCASSLIPTNTGELFFGEGSRLTVL.